These T cell receptor beta chains were read from a single sample in a study of metastatic and nonmetastatic thyroid tumors. Via MiXCR, TCRdb re-called the PCR reads. The sample carries around 23,000 clones, about 14% recorded once. Sequencing input: tumor tissue. All receptors come from a female donor with papillary thyroid cancer or a benign thyroid nodule (not recorded which). Some clones in this sample may be carry-over from other donors' samples. Each CDR3 is given with its conserved first and last residue. The D gene is left open where the match is weak. The size entry is marked missing in some rows and otherwise reads once, few, many or a size class.

TRBV28,TRBJ1-5,NA,NA,CASSLGAERQPQHF,TGTGCCAGCAGTTTAGGGGCGGAGAGGCAGCCCCAGCATTTT
TRBV10-2,TRBJ2-1,many,NA,CASSDPLEQFF,TGCGCCAGCAGTGACCCTCTTGAGCAGTTCTTC
TRBV20-1,TRBJ2-5,many,NA,CSARNIQGEETQYF,TGCAGTGCTAGAAACATACAGGGCGAAGAGACCCAGTACTTC
TRBV7-6,TRBJ2-7,many,NA,CASSQRQEHYEQYF,TGTGCCAGCAGCCAACGACAAGAGCACTACGAGCAGTACTTC
TRBV7-9,TRBJ1-1,many,NA,CASSLVEGYTEAFF,TGTGCCAGCAGCTTAGTTGAGGGATACACTGAAGCTTTCTTT
TRBV18,TRBJ2-2,medium-sized,TRBD1,CASSARGLGTGELFF,TGTGCCAGCTCAGCAAGGGGGCTGGGCACCGGGGAGCTGTTTTTT
TRBV13,TRBJ1-2,many,NA,CASSLGKNYGYTF,TGTGCCAGCAGCTTGGGCAAAAACTATGGCTACACCTTC
TRBV18,TRBJ1-1,many,NA,CASSRTQGDGTEAFF,TGTGCCAGCTCACGTACACAGGGAGATGGAACTGAAGCTTTCTTT
TRBV6-2/TRBV6-3,TRBJ2-7,NA,NA,CASSPSTGTRPYDQYF,TGTGCCAGCAGTCCTTCAACCGGGACTCGTCCCTACGATCAGTACTTC
TRBV12-3/TRBV12-4,TRBJ1-5,medium-sized,NA,CASSLPQGGNQPQHF,TGTGCCAGCAGTCTACCACAGGGAGGCAATCAGCCCCAGCATTTT
TRBV6-1,TRBJ2-6,medium-sized,NA,CASSEQYSGANVLTF,TGTGCCAGCAGTGAGCAGTACTCTGGGGCCAACGTCCTGACTTTC
TRBV11-2,TRBJ2-1,medium-sized,NA,CASSRVMSYNEQFF,TGTGCCAGCAGTCGGGTGATGTCCTACAATGAGCAGTTCTTC
TRBV5-6,TRBJ2-5,NA,NA,CATARGAMKFEENQYF,TGTGCCACAGCGCGTGGGGCAATGAAATTTGAAGAGAACCAGTACTTC
TRBV28,TRBJ2-5,many,TRBD2,CASSLSGGGYQETQYF,TGTGCCAGCAGTTTGTCGGGGGGGGGTTACCAAGAGACCCAGTACTTC
TRBV29-1,TRBJ1-1,many,NA,CSVVRGTEAFF,TGCAGCGTTGTCCGGGGAACTGAAGCTTTCTTT
TRBV20-1,TRBJ1-5,NA,NA,CSALPIPATGGNQPQHF,TGCAGTGCTTTGCCCATCCCCGCGACTGGGGGCAATCAGCCCCAGCATTTT
TRBV28,TRBJ2-7,NA,NA,CASKSSGTGLNEQYF,TGTGCCAGCAAATCTTCCGGGACCGGTCTAAACGAGCAGTACTTC
TRBV12-3/TRBV12-4,TRBJ2-1,few,TRBD2,CVSSFGTINEQFF,TGTGTCAGCAGTTTCGGGACTATCAATGAGCAGTTCTTC
TRBV9,TRBJ2-1,many,NA,CASSVLGREQFF,TGTGCCAGCAGCGTCCTTGGCCGTGAGCAGTTCTTC
TRBV2,TRBJ2-4,many,NA,CASSEAGPNYF,TGTGCCAGCAGTGAAGCGGGACCTAACTACTTC
TRBV11-1,TRBJ2-3,many,NA,CASSLAGKGLYTDTQYF,TGTGCCAGCAGCTTAGCGGGCAAGGGACTCTACACAGATACGCAGTATTTT
TRBV2,TRBJ2-1,many,TRBD1,CASSPDRLTYNEQFF,TGTGCCAGCAGCCCGGACAGGCTTACCTACAATGAGCAGTTCTTC
TRBV2,TRBJ1-6,medium-sized,NA,CASGIPLHF,TGTGCCAGCGGGATCCCCCTCCACTTT
TRBV20-1,TRBJ2-7,many,NA,CSASGGEQYF,TGCAGTGCTAGCGGGGGCGAGCAGTACTTC
TRBV2,TRBJ2-7,many,TRBD1,CASTLSRDRFSYEQYF,TGTGCCAGCACTCTCTCCCGGGACAGGTTCTCCTACGAGCAGTACTTC
TRBV13,TRBJ2-1,many,NA,CASKGEGPYNEQFF,TGTGCCAGCAAGGGGGAGGGGCCCTACAATGAGCAGTTCTTC
TRBV5-1,TRBJ2-1,NA,NA,CASSLIESPSYNEQFF,TGCGCCAGCAGCTTGATAGAAAGCCCCTCCTACAATGAGCAGTTCTTC
TRBV7-3,TRBJ2-3,many,TRBD2,CASSLTSGYTDTQYF,TGTGCCAGCAGCCTTACTAGCGGTTACACAGATACGCAGTATTTT
TRBV7-9,TRBJ1-1,few,NA,CASSLRGGAFF,TGTGCCAGCAGCCTTAGGGGGGGAGCTTTCTTT
TRBV3-1,TRBJ2-1,many,NA,CASSRSKPRNEQFF,TGTGCCAGCAGCCGTAGTAAGCCGAGGAATGAGCAGTTCTTC
TRBV12-5,TRBJ2-5,many,TRBD2,CASGLGSAGGPETQYF,TGTGCTAGTGGTTTGGGATCAGCGGGGGGGCCGGAGACCCAGTACTTC
TRBV3-1,TRBJ1-2,many,NA,CASSQGPSYGYTF,TGTGCCAGCAGCCAAGGTCCCAGCTATGGCTACACCTTC
TRBV4-1,TRBJ2-7,many,NA,CASSPGSTYEQYF,TGCGCCAGCAGCCCTGGGTCCACCTACGAGCAGTACTTC
TRBV6-1,TRBJ1-2,many,TRBD1,CASTETQGAYGYTF,TGTGCCAGCACTGAAACACAGGGGGCGTATGGCTACACCTTC
TRBV11-2,TRBJ2-5,many,TRBD2,CASSPGWRGGRLETQYF,TGTGCCAGCAGCCCTGGTTGGCGGGGGGGCCGATTGGAGACCCAGTACTTC
TRBV2,TRBJ2-1,many,TRBD2,CASSAGTSGYNEQFF,TGTGCCAGCAGTGCGGGGACTAGCGGATACAATGAGCAGTTCTTC
TRBV12-3/TRBV12-4,TRBJ2-1,few,TRBD2,CASSGGTSVYNEQFF,TGTGCCAGCAGTGGCGGCACTAGCGTCTACAATGAGCAGTTCTTC
TRBV5-1,TRBJ1-1,NA,NA,CASIPGPITEAFF,TGCGCCAGCATTCCCGGACCAATCACTGAAGCTTTCTTT
TRBV3-1,TRBJ1-2,medium-sized,NA,CASSRLGLRDGYTF,TGTGCCAGCAGTCGACTGGGACTGCGGGATGGCTACACCTTC
TRBV11-2,TRBJ1-6,NA,TRBD1,CASSLGQGRSPLHF,TGTGCCAGCAGCTTAGGACAGGGGAGGTCACCCCTCCACTTT
TRBV20-1,TRBJ2-7,NA,TRBD1,CSAKRGQAQDEQYF,TGCAGTGCTAAGAGGGGACAGGCTCAAGACGAGCAGTACTTC
TRBV12-3/TRBV12-4,TRBJ1-1,many,NA,CASSFAGNTEAFF,TGTGCCAGCAGCTTCGCGGGGAACACTGAAGCTTTCTTT
TRBV5-1,TRBJ2-3,many,TRBD2,CASRGTSRGTDTQYF,TGCGCCAGCAGGGGGACTAGCCGGGGCACAGATACGCAGTATTTT
TRBV5-5,TRBJ1-1,many,TRBD1,CASIDGRGATEAFF,TGTGCCAGCATCGATGGCAGGGGGGCCACTGAAGCTTTCTTT
TRBV6-2/TRBV6-3,TRBJ1-1,many,NA,CASRLNTEAFF,TGTGCCAGCAGGTTGAACACTGAAGCTTTCTTT
TRBV28,TRBJ2-4,many,TRBD1,CASSPGQGNIQYF,TGTGCCAGCAGTCCGGGACAGGGGAACATTCAGTACTTC
TRBV7-9,TRBJ2-5,many,NA,CASSFVLGYETQYF,TGTGCCAGCAGCTTCGTGTTAGGCTATGAGACCCAGTACTTC
TRBV5-4,TRBJ2-7,many,TRBD1,CASSLAPRDRGPYEQYF,TGTGCCAGCAGCTTGGCCCCACGGGACAGGGGGCCCTACGAGCAGTACTTC
TRBV10-1,TRBJ2-2,many,TRBD2,CASSEGTSGNVNTGELFF,TGCGCCAGCAGTGAGGGGACTAGCGGGAATGTTAACACCGGGGAGCTGTTTTTT
TRBV20-1,TRBJ2-3,many,NA,CSRVRPQDDTQYF,TGCAGTCGGGTCCGACCCCAGGACGATACGCAGTATTTT
TRBV4-1,TRBJ2-3,many,NA,CASSQAGQTQYF,TGCGCCAGCAGCCAGGCGGGACAGACGCAGTATTTT
TRBV15,TRBJ1-1,NA,NA,CATSRDQGLGTEAFF,TGTGCCACCAGCAGAGATCAGGGGCTGGGCACTGAAGCTTTCTTT
TRBV20-1,TRBJ1-4,many,NA,CSARARTTNEKLFF,TGCAGTGCTAGGGCCCGAACAACTAATGAAAAACTGTTTTTT
TRBV28,TRBJ2-6,medium-sized,NA,CASNDRSGANVLTF,TGTGCCAGCAACGACAGGTCTGGGGCCAACGTCCTGACTTTC
TRBV10-1,TRBJ2-7,many,NA,CASSGTYGEQYF,TGCGCCAGCAGTGGGACCTACGGCGAGCAGTACTTC
TRBV5-1,TRBJ2-1,many,NA,CASSRTGNGVYEQFF,TGCGCCAGCAGCCGCACAGGGAACGGAGTTTATGAGCAGTTCTTC